One sample yielded the 32 T cell receptor beta chains listed below, sequenced in a study of cytomegalovirus exposure and HLA in healthy donors. In the PCR, 60 Vbeta and 13 Jbeta primers were used. The protocol was immunoSEQ multiplex PCR, while the TCRdb copy is restricted to in-frame clones and leaves out a portion. The sample carries about 150,000 clones, about 80% recorded once. Specimen: PBMCs. These receptors all stem from a woman aged 35 to 49 in good health and CMV-seronegative.

This chain connects TRBV10-3 to TRBJ2-1, with D hard to call. The CDR3 is made up of 12 amino acids. Per germline, CDR1 ENHRY and CDR2 SYGVKD. Trimming removed 11 bases at V and 5 bases at J, with 13 bases between. This CDR3 is CAVLDTDNEQFF. CDR3 bases: TGTGCCGTCCTGGATACAGACAATGAGCAGTTCTTC.

V is TRBV28 and J is TRBJ2-7, with a tentative D call TRBD2 (6 bases). CDR3 length: 14 amino acids. Germline-derived CDR1 and CDR2 are MDHEN and SYDVKM. The ends were cut back, 5 bases at V and 0 bases at J, with 11 bases in the middle. The CDR3 is CASSNSGSSYEQYF. CDR3 DNA: TGTGCCAGCAGTAATAGCGGAAGCTCCTACGAGCAGTACTTC.

The chain links TRBV7-2 to TRBJ1-5; D possibly corresponds to TRBD1 (6 bases). Germline V gene lookup returns CDR1 SGHTA and CDR2 FQGNSA. Trimming removed 0 bases from V and 6 bases from J, with 12 bases in between. The CDR3 length is 15 residues. The CDR3 reads CASSLAAGTSQPQHF. The CDR3 DNA reads TGTGCCAGCAGCTTAGCTGCTGGGACAAGTCAGCCCCAGCATTTT.

The chain joins TRBV5-1 to TRBJ2-1; 8 bases match TRBD2. The CDR3 sequence is 15 residues long. Germline trimming cut 5 bases from V and 2 bases from J; bases unmatched to any gene: 6. Germline values: CDR1 SGHRS, CDR2 YFSETQ. The CDR3 DNA is TGCGCCAGCAGACGCGAAGCGGGGGCCTACAATGAGCAGTTCTTC. It encodes CASRREAGAYNEQFF.

This clone was seen a single time. V usage is TRBV2 and J usage is TRBJ1-2; unclear D gene. Trimming stripped 0 bases from V and 8 bases from J, with 13 bases between. Per germline, CDR1 SNHLY and CDR2 FYNNEI. The CDR3 loop spans 14 amino acids. The CDR3 protein is CASSEALTLGGYTF. CDR3 DNA: TGTGCCAGCAGTGAAGCGCTTACCCTCGGGGGCTACACCTTC.

V gene TRBV18 combines with J gene TRBJ1-6; D unclear. V lost 3 bases, J lost 7 bases, and 13 bases lay in between. The CDR3 loop spans 15 amino acids. Germline loops: CDR1 KGHSH, CDR2 LQKENI. The CDR3 protein is CASSPSATVNSPLHF. The CDR3 DNA reads TGTGCCAGCTCACCGTCGGCAACAGTCAATTCACCCCTCCACTTT.

The chain has TRBV5-4 and TRBJ1-1, with D hard to call. Germline V gene sequence: CDR1 SGHNT, CDR2 YYREEE (reference sequence). Trimming took 2 bases from V and 2 from J, leaving 7 bases between them. CDR3 size: 13 residues. The CDR3 DNA is TGTGCCAGCAGCTTCGAAACAAACACTGAAGCTTTCTTT. It is translated as CASSFETNTEAFF.

The table lists this clone with a count of one. V is TRBV6-4 and J is TRBJ2-1; 10 nucleotides agree with TRBD2. The CDR3 is made up of 21 amino acids. V gave up 2 bases and J gave up 8 bases; unmatched junction bases: 24. Germline CDR1 is MRHNA and CDR2 is SNTAGT. CDR3 residues: CASSDGPPGASGSIGADEQFF. CDR3 nucleotide sequence: TGTGCCAGCAGTGACGGGCCACCCGGGGCTAGCGGGAGTATTGGTGCGGATGAGCAGTTCTTC.

The chain links TRBV10-3 to TRBJ1-1; TRBD1 agrees at 8 bases. Germline values: CDR1 ENHRY, CDR2 SYGVKD. The J segment lost 0 bases and the V segment lost 5 bases, leaving 17 bases of the junction unmatched. The CDR3 loop spans 19 amino acids. Here the CDR3 reads CAISHPRGPSNHMNTEAFF. CDR3 sequence (DNA): TGTGCCATCAGTCACCCCAGGGGGCCTAGTAACCACATGAACACTGAAGCTTTCTTT.

The V gene is TRBV7-2, the J gene TRBJ1-1; D is unresolved. Germline V gene data show CDR1 as SGHTA and CDR2 as FQGNSA. Trimming removed 1 base at V and 4 bases at J, with 13 bases between. This CDR3 has 15 residues. CDR3 sequence: CASSLETVRFTEAFF. The DNA for the CDR3 is TGTGCCAGCAGCTTAGAAACTGTGAGGTTCACTGAAGCTTTCTTT.

The genes are TRBV27 and TRBJ2-1; 7 nucleotides align to TRBD2. With 5 bases clipped from V and 3 bases from J, the junction kept 16 bases outside the gene matches. Germline CDR1 MNHEY, CDR2 SMNVEV (reference sequence). This CDR3 comprises 18 residues. The DNA of the CDR3 is TGTGCCAGCAGTCCCCGCTGGCGGGAGATCCCCCTCTACAATGAGCAGTTCTTC. Amino acids: CASSPRWREIPLYNEQFF.

The CDR3: CASSVASGRAGNEQFF. Here the CDR3 DNA reads TGTGCCAGCAGCGTTGCTAGCGGGAGGGCCGGAAATGAGCAGTTCTTC. The chain uses TRBV5-4 and TRBJ2-1; the match to TRBD2 covers 12 bases. J was trimmed by 7 bases and V by 4 bases; bases with no gene match: 9. The CDR3 is 16 residues long. Germline V lookup: CDR1 SGHNT, CDR2 YYREEE (reference sequence).

The chain recombines TRBV18 with TRBJ1-6; TRBD1 matches at 11 bases. Germline V gene sequence: CDR1 KGHSH, CDR2 LQKENI. The ends lost 2 bases at V and 7 bases at J; junction bases unmatched: 1. This CDR3 spans 15 amino acids. CDR3 in amino acids: CASSPGQGANSPLHF. In DNA, the CDR3 is TGTGCCAGCTCACCAGGACAGGGGGCAAATTCACCCCTCCACTTT. The full variable domain, in which reference TRBV18 and TRBJ1-6 provide the parts outside the CDR3, is NAGVMQNPRHLVRRRGQEARLRCSPMKGHSHVYWYRQLPEEGLKFMVYLQKENIIDESGMPKERFSAEFPKEGPSILRIQQVVRGDSAAYFCASSPGQGANSPLHFGNGTRLTVT.

J is TRBJ1-1 and V is TRBV19; TRBD1 might be the D (6 bases). Germline V gene sequence: CDR1 LNHDA, CDR2 SQIVND (reference sequence). Trimming took 3 bases from V and 3 from J, leaving 11 bases between them. The CDR3 length is 14 residues. The CDR3, as DNA: TGTGCCAGTAGTATCGGGGCAGGGGACACTGAAGCTTTCTTT. Residues: CASSIGAGDTEAFF.

CDR3 region: CASSFGQTEAFF. The CDR3 DNA reads TGTGCCAGCAGCTTTGGACAAACTGAAGCTTTCTTT. The chain recombines TRBV11-1 with TRBJ1-1, with D tentatively TRBD1 (5 bases). V was shortened by 3 bases and J by 5 bases, with 7 bases between the two germline ends. Germline V lookup: CDR1 SGHAT, CDR2 FQDESV (reference sequence). The CDR3 runs 12 residues. The whole variable domain, filled in from reference TRBV11-1 and TRBJ1-1, reads EAEVAQSPRYKITEKSQAVAFWCDPISGHATLYWYRQILGQGPELLVQFQDESVVDDSQLPKDRFSAERLKGVDSTLKIQPAELGDSAMYLCASSFGQTEAFFGQGTRLTVV.

The gene calls are TRBV6-6 and TRBJ2-7; D is unresolved. This CDR3 contains 13 residues. The ends were cut back, 7 bases at V and 0 bases at J, with 10 bases in the middle. Germline V gene lookup returns CDR1 MNHNY and CDR2 SVGAGI (reference sequence). This chain's CDR3 is CASTTTGSYEQYF. The CDR3 coding sequence is TGTGCCAGCACCACGACGGGCTCCTACGAGCAGTACTTC.

This CDR3 is CASSQWGRGENGYTF. The DNA for the CDR3 is TGCGCCAGCAGTCAATGGGGCAGGGGAGAAAACGGCTACACCTTC. This chain joins TRBV23-1 and TRBJ1-2, with TRBD1 as a possible D gene (6 bases). TRBV23-1 has ORF status, its function being uncertain. V lost 1 base, J lost 8 bases, and 17 bases lay in between. The CDR3 is 15 amino acids.

The table lists this clone with a count of one. The rearrangement uses TRBV7-9 and TRBJ1-2; 9 nucleotides line up with TRBD1. The V gene's germline CDR1 is SEHNR and CDR2 FQNEAQ (reference sequence). V shed 7 bases, J shed 7 bases, and the junction held 7 bases outside the gene matches. The CDR3 totals 13 residues. CDR3 loop: CASTLQGAGGYTF. For the CDR3, the DNA is TGTGCCAGCACCCTACAGGGGGCTGGTGGCTACACCTTC.

This clone was observed a few times. The chain uses TRBV28 and TRBJ2-1; 13 bases are a match to TRBD2. This CDR3 has 18 residues. CDR1 and CDR2 (germline): MDHEN, SYDVKM. Losses at the gene ends were 8 bases for V and 2 bases for J; bases not matched to a gene: 12. The chain's CDR3 is CASESVGLAGVPYNEQFF. The DNA for the CDR3 is TGTGCCAGCGAATCCGTTGGACTAGCGGGAGTACCCTACAATGAGCAGTTCTTC.

The chain is built from TRBV7-8 and TRBJ2-2; D might be TRBD2 (6 bases). CDR1 and CDR2 (germline): SGHVS, FQNEAQ. The V gene lost 0 bases and the J gene lost 6 bases, with 11 bases spanning the gap. This CDR3 is 15 amino acids long. The DNA for the CDR3 is TGTGCCAGCAGCTTAGCGCGGGACCGGGCCGGGGAGCTGTTTTTT. It specifies CASSLARDRAGELFF. Based on the CDR3 plus reference TRBV7-8 and TRBJ2-2, the full variable domain is GAGVSQSPRYKVAKRGQDVALRCDPISGHVSLFWYQQALGQGPEFLTYFQNEAQLDKSGLPSDRFFAERPEGSVSTLKIQRTQQEDSAVYLCASSLARDRAGELFFGEGSRLTVL.

This clone was counted only a few times. V and J are TRBV29-1 and TRBJ1-1; the D gene is possibly TRBD1 (6 bases). This CDR3 has 12 amino acids. V shed 3 bases and J shed 3 bases, with 8 bases lying between them. Looked up from germline, CDR1 is SQVTM and CDR2 is ANQGSEA. The DNA of the CDR3 is TGCAGCGTTGAGGACAGCCACACTGAAGCTTTCTTT. This codes for CSVEDSHTEAFF.

This clone came up once. The CDR3 is CASSYFQSSDTQYF. CDR3 nucleotides: TGTGCCAGCAGTTATTTCCAGTCGTCAGATACGCAGTATTTT. The gene calls are TRBV6-5 and TRBJ2-3; no firm D call. The V end lost 3 bases, the J end lost 4 bases, and 11 bases lay between the germline ends. The CDR3 contains 14 residues. Germline-derived CDR1 and CDR2 are MNHEY and SVGAGI.

The gene calls are TRBV5-1 and TRBJ2-5; no clear D gene. The CDR3 has 14 residues. The germline V gene has CDR1 SGHRS and CDR2 YFSETQ. Trimming removed 6 bases at V and 4 bases at J, with 16 bases between. CDR3 DNA sequence: TGCGCCAGCAACCTAGGTACTGCGTCAGAGACCCAGTACTTC. Protein product: CASNLGTASETQYF.

This rearrangement joins TRBV6-1 to TRBJ2-7; TRBD1 aligns across 8 bases. The CDR3 has 16 amino acids. The junction had 8 bases not matched to a gene; V was cut back by 3 bases and J by 1 base. Germline V lookup: CDR1 MNHNS, CDR2 SASEGT. The chain's CDR3 is CASSDHLDRDSYEQYF. The CDR3, as DNA: TGTGCCAGCAGTGACCATTTGGACAGGGATTCCTACGAGCAGTACTTC.

The table lists this clone with a few counts. V gene TRBV2 combines with J gene TRBJ2-3; 16 bases align to TRBD2. Germline assignment: CDR1 SNHLY and CDR2 FYNNEI. With V trimmed by 6 bases and J by 3 bases, 3 bases remained unmatched. The CDR3 runs 16 residues. This CDR3 is CASRGTSGRGTDTQYF. As DNA, the CDR3 is TGTGCCAGCAGAGGGACTAGCGGGAGGGGGACAGATACGCAGTATTTT.

This sequence joins TRBV2 and TRBJ2-3; D perhaps matches TRBD2 (6 bases). The CDR3 covers 15 residues. The germline V gene encodes CDR1 SNHLY and CDR2 FYNNEI. Trimming cost V 0 bases and J 4 bases, with 11 bases left between them. The CDR3 coding sequence is TGTGCCAGCAGTGAAGCTCCGGGGGAGGCAGATACGCAGTATTTT. This codes for CASSEAPGEADTQYF.

For this clone: A read error may account for a junction end that differs from germline. The V gene is TRBV28, the J gene TRBJ2-4, with D tentatively TRBD1 (6 bases). The CDR3 sequence is 15 residues long. Per germline, CDR1 MDHEN and CDR2 SYDVKM. CDR3 in amino acids: CASSSGQQAKNSQYF. The CDR3 coding sequence is TGTGCCAGCAGTTCTGGACAGCAAGCCAAAAACAGTCAGTACTTC.

This clone appeared a few times. The chain carries TRBV4-3 and TRBJ2-2, with TRBD1 identical over 7 bases. With 0 bases clipped from V and 7 bases from J, the junction kept 14 bases outside the gene matches. Germline values: CDR1 LGHNA, CDR2 YSLEER. The CDR3 has 18 amino acids. CDR3 sequence (DNA): TGCGCCAGCAGCCAAGACATGATAGGGGGCGAGGGGGTCGGGGAGCTGTTTTTT. Encoded protein: CASSQDMIGGEGVGELFF.

The rearrangement links TRBV7-2 to TRBJ1-2; D is undetermined. This CDR3 comprises 14 residues. V was clipped by 5 bases and J by 0 bases, with 10 bases between them. The germline CDR1 and CDR2 sequences are SGHTA and FQGNSA. This chain's CDR3 is CASSLVSSNYGYTF. Here the CDR3 DNA reads TGTGCCAGCAGCCTAGTATCCTCTAACTATGGCTACACCTTC.

The V call is TRBV5-1, the J call TRBJ2-2; 9 bases are a match to TRBD1. The length of the CDR3 is 14 residues. CDR1 and CDR2 from the germline V gene are SGHRS and YFSETQ. Germline trimming cut 4 bases from V and 5 bases from J; bases unmatched to any gene: 3. The CDR3 sequence is CASSETGGTGELFF. The CDR3 coding sequence is TGCGCCAGCAGCGAGACAGGGGGTACCGGGGAGCTGTTTTTT. Based on the CDR3 plus reference TRBV5-1 and TRBJ2-2, the full variable domain is KAGVTQTPRYLIKTRGQQVTLSCSPISGHRSVSWYQQTPGQGLQFLFEYFSETQRNKGNFPGRFSGRQFSNSRSEMNVSTLELGDSALYLCASSETGGTGELFFGEGSRLTVL.

The chain carries TRBV18 and TRBJ2-1; D unclear. CDR3 length: 12 amino acids. Looked up from germline, CDR1 is KGHSH and CDR2 is LQKENI. Deletions cut 3 bases from V and 9 bases from J, with 9 bases between. The CDR3 DNA is TGTGCCAGCTCACCTCCCAGCGTTGAGCAGTTCTTC. Protein sequence: CASSPPSVEQFF.

A word on this clone: Germline is not matched at one junction end, which may reflect a read error. This sequence joins TRBV2 and TRBJ1-3, with D maybe TRBD1 (5 bases). Looked up from germline, CDR1 is SNHLY and CDR2 is FYNNEI. The CDR3 covers 14 residues. This chain's CDR3 is CASREGTLGNTIYF. CDR3 DNA: TGTGCCAGCAGAGAAGGGACTCTGGGAAACACCATATATTTT.